This T cell receptor beta chain was obtained from a study of blood T cell repertoires in COVID-19. For the study at large: Specimens from acute and convalescent COVID-19 originated in the United States, Italy and Spain. The analysed material was cDNA or gDNA that came from T cells, B-cell-depleted T cells, or PBMCs.

In the original workflow: Estimated nucleated cell counts came from reference gene primer amplification. Clones were read by immunoSEQ multiplex PCR, and TCRdb kept only the in-frame ones, dropping some. D and trimming come from the DNA, and the V and J calls and clone size come from that table. The sample contains 180,000 or so clones, 78% of which appear only once. Germline V gives CDR1 SGHTA, CDR2 FQGNSA. V was trimmed by 5 bases and J by 4 bases, leaving 23 bases between them. This CDR3 has 17 amino acids. Material for sequencing was peripheral blood. This sequence joins TRBV7-2 and TRBJ1-2; D perhaps matches TRBD1 (6 bases). The sequence derives from a woman of 80 years or more with active or convalescent COVID-19. The CDR3 DNA is TGTGCCAGCAGCCCCCCCCGGGGGGAGGGAGGGGGCTATGGCTACACCTTC. This codes for CASSPPRGEGGGYGYTF.